These 24 T cell receptor beta chains came from one sample sequenced in a study of T cell changes during pregnancy in multiple sclerosis. Only in-frame clones appear in the TCRdb table, and some are missing; sequencing was by immunoSEQ multiplex PCR. The table lists around 30,000 clones, around 90% of them singletons. The sequencing used CD8+ T cells from peripheral blood mononuclear cells, collected in the first trimester of pregnancy. The receptors shown here come from a female donor with multiple sclerosis, enrolled in a pregnancy study.

Only one count was recorded for this clone. The chain joins TRBV5-1 to TRBJ2-2, with a possible D match to TRBD1 (5 bases). The germline CDR1 and CDR2 sequences are SGHRS and YFSETQ. V was shortened by 2 bases and J by 7 bases, with 9 bases between the two germline ends. The CDR3 sequence is 13 residues long. CDR3 nucleotide sequence: TGCGCCAGCAGCTTTACAGGAGTCGGGGAGCTGTTTTTT. Translation gives CASSFTGVGELFF. The whole variable domain, remainder taken from reference TRBV5-1 and TRBJ2-2, is KAGVTQTPRYLIKTRGQQVTLSCSPISGHRSVSWYQQTPGQGLQFLFEYFSETQRNKGNFPGRFSGRQFSNSRSEMNVSTLELGDSALYLCASSFTGVGELFFGEGSRLTVL.

V gene TRBV29-1 combines with J gene TRBJ2-1, with 10 bases lining up with TRBD2. V was clipped by 3 bases and J by 9 bases; unmatched bases: 8. CDR1 is SQVTM and CDR2 is ANQGSEA in the germline V gene. This CDR3 is built from 14 residues. CDR3 in amino acids: CSVDIGLAAREQFF. CDR3 sequence (DNA): TGCAGCGTTGACATCGGACTAGCGGCCCGTGAGCAGTTCTTC.

This rearrangement joins TRBV13 to TRBJ2-2; unclear D gene. Looked up from germline, CDR1 is PRHDT and CDR2 is FYEKMQ (reference sequence). The CDR3 loop spans 14 amino acids. V was pared by 0 bases and J by 5 bases, with 7 bases between. This chain's CDR3 is CASSLGAGTGELFF. CDR3 DNA sequence: TGTGCCAGCAGCTTAGGGGCCGGGACCGGGGAGCTGTTTTTT.

The chain employs TRBV19 and TRBJ2-1; 9 bases line up with TRBD2. After removal of 7 bases from V and 4 bases from J, the junction contained 8 bases not matched to a gene. This CDR3 region has 15 residues. Germline lookup yields CDR1 LNHDA and CDR2 SQIVND (reference sequence). DNA for the CDR3: TGTGCCAGTACGGCGGGAGGGGGGGGTTACAATGAGCAGTTCTTC. This translates into CASTAGGGGYNEQFF.

This chain uses TRBV19 with TRBJ1-1, with a possible D match to TRBD1 (5 bases). Germline V lookup: CDR1 LNHDA, CDR2 SQIVND (reference sequence). Deletions cut 3 bases from V and 4 bases from J, with 9 bases between. The CDR3 spans 13 residues. Here the CDR3 reads CASSIVGGTEAFF. CDR3 sequence (DNA): TGTGCCAGTAGTATCGTGGGGGGCACTGAAGCTTTCTTT. The full variable domain, rest sourced from reference TRBV19 and TRBJ1-1, is DGGITQSPKYLFRKEGQNVTLSCEQNLNHDAMYWYRQDPGQGLRLIYYSQIVNDFQKGDIAEGYSVSREKKESFPLTVTSAQKNPTAFYLCASSIVGGTEAFFGQGTRLTVV.

The J gene is TRBJ2-7, the V gene TRBV11-2, with D uncertain. V was clipped by 5 bases and J by 2 bases, with 7 bases between them. Germline CDR1 SGHAT, CDR2 FQNNGV. The CDR3 totals 12 residues. This CDR3 is CASSIKTYEQYF. In DNA, the CDR3 is TGTGCCAGCAGCATAAAAACCTACGAGCAGTACTTC. Looking up the rest from reference TRBV11-2 and TRBJ2-7 gives the full variable domain: EAGVAQSPRYKIIEKRQSVAFWCNPISGHATLYWYQQILGQGPKLLIQFQNNGVVDDSQLPKDRFSAERLKGVDSTLKIQPAKLEDSAVYLCASSIKTYEQYFGPGTRLTVT.

This chain connects TRBV5-6 to TRBJ1-5; perhaps TRBD1 as D (5 bases). V was shortened by 2 bases and J by 3 bases, with 15 bases between the two germline ends. Germline-derived CDR1 and CDR2 are SGHDT and YYEEEE. There are 16 residues in the CDR3. The chain's CDR3 is CASSFGGVDFNQPQHF. In DNA form, the CDR3 reads TGTGCCAGCAGCTTTGGGGGGGTAGATTTCAATCAGCCCCAGCATTTT. The full variable domain, in which reference TRBV5-6 and TRBJ1-5 provide the parts outside the CDR3, is DAGVTQSPTHLIKTRGQQVTLRCSPKSGHDTVSWYQQALGQGPQFIFQYYEEEERQRGNFPDRFSGHQFPNYSSELNVNALLLGDSALYLCASSFGGVDFNQPQHFGDGTRLSIL.

The chain carries TRBV13 and TRBJ2-3; 13 nucleotides match TRBD2. Losses at the gene ends were 3 bases for V and 1 base for J; bases not matched to a gene: 1. Germline V gene lookup returns CDR1 PRHDT and CDR2 FYEKMQ (reference sequence). The CDR3 length is 16 residues. CDR3 coding DNA: TGTGCCAGCAGCTTCGGGACTAGCGGGGGCACAGATACGCAGTATTTT. Protein sequence: CASSFGTSGGTDTQYF.

The V and J genes are TRBV5-6 and TRBJ2-7; 7 bases match TRBD2. Germline-derived CDR1 and CDR2 are SGHDT and YYEEEE. The CDR3 is made up of 14 amino acids. V was pared by 1 base and J by 4 bases, with 5 bases of the junction left unmatched. The DNA of the CDR3 is TGTGCCAGCAGCTTGATCCTAGCGGAGTACGAGCAGTACTTC. This sequence encodes CASSLILAEYEQYF. The full variable domain, rest sourced from reference TRBV5-6 and TRBJ2-7, is DAGVTQSPTHLIKTRGQQVTLRCSPKSGHDTVSWYQQALGQGPQFIFQYYEEEERQRGNFPDRFSGHQFPNYSSELNVNALLLGDSALYLCASSLILAEYEQYFGPGTRLTVT.

The V and J genes are TRBV11-2 and TRBJ2-5; 7 positions match TRBD2. The CDR3 is 18 residues long. The junction had 19 bases not matched to a gene; V was cut back by 5 bases and J by 4 bases. CDR1 is SGHAT, CDR2 FQNNGV, per germline. The CDR3 loop reads CASSPGRGGVYLPETQYF. Here the CDR3 DNA reads TGTGCCAGCAGCCCAGGGAGGGGCGGGGTTTACCTTCCAGAGACCCAGTACTTC.

The rearrangement uses TRBV27 and TRBJ1-4; TRBD1 aligns across 9 bases. With V trimmed by 7 bases and J by 7 bases, 7 bases remained unmatched. This CDR3 contains 14 residues. CDR1 MNHEY and CDR2 SMNVEV come from the germline V gene (reference sequence). This CDR3 is CASTETGGSEKLFF. The CDR3 DNA reads as TGTGCCAGCACCGAAACAGGGGGCTCTGAAAAACTGTTTTTT.

The gene calls are TRBV13 and TRBJ2-7, with D possibly being TRBD2 (6 bases). The germline V gene has CDR1 PRHDT and CDR2 FYEKMQ (reference sequence). The V end lost 4 bases, the J end lost 5 bases, and 12 bases lay between the germline ends. The CDR3 is made up of 13 amino acids. CDR3 residues: CASSSSPGDEQYF. The CDR3 nucleotides are TGTGCCAGCAGCTCCTCCCCGGGGGACGAGCAGTACTTC. Filled out from reference TRBV13 and TRBJ2-7, the complete variable domain reads AAGVIQSPRHLIKEKRETATLKCYPIPRHDTVYWYQQGPGQDPQFLISFYEKMQSDKGSIPDRFSAQQFSDYHSELNMSSLELGDSALYFCASSSSPGDEQYFGPGTRLTVT.

The chain is built from TRBV27 and TRBJ2-7; 8 bases are a match to TRBD2. The trim removed 4 bases at V and 7 bases at J, leaving 6 bases unmatched. The CDR3 totals 13 residues. Germline V gives CDR1 MNHEY, CDR2 SMNVEV (reference sequence). The DNA of the CDR3 is TGTGCCAGCAGTTCGGCAGCGGGAGCGGAGCAGTACTTC. Amino acid sequence: CASSSAAGAEQYF.

The chain is built from TRBV7-3 and TRBJ1-6, with 7 bases matching TRBD1. This CDR3 region has 14 residues. The trim removed 5 bases at V and 6 bases at J, leaving 4 bases unmatched. Germline CDR1 reads SGHTA; CDR2 reads FQGTGA. The CDR3 is CASSPTGPNSPLHF. The CDR3, as DNA: TGTGCCAGCAGCCCGACAGGGCCTAATTCACCCCTCCACTTT.

V gene TRBV4-2 combines with J gene TRBJ2-7, with a weak D call TRBD2 (7 bases). Trimming left V 4 bases short and J 7 bases short, with 23 bases between. The germline V gene encodes CDR1 LGHNA and CDR2 YNFKEQ. The CDR3 contains 16 residues. CDR3 in DNA: TGTGCCAGCAGCCCGAATTCAGAGAGAGGGGGGGCAGAGCAGTACTTC. It encodes CASSPNSERGGAEQYF.

The V and J genes are TRBV9 and TRBJ2-3; 9 bases are shared with TRBD2. Trimming cost V 0 bases and J 1 base; bases outside gene matches: 3. Germline V lookup: CDR1 SGDLS, CDR2 YYNGEE. This CDR3 has 16 residues. The DNA of the CDR3 is TGTGCCAGCAGCGTAGAAGCGGGGGGTGGCACAGATACGCAGTATTTT. Its protein is CASSVEAGGGTDTQYF. Full variable domain (missing parts from reference TRBV9 and TRBJ2-3): DSGVTQTPKHLITATGQRVTLRCSPRSGDLSVYWYQQSLDQGLQFLIQYYNGEERAKGNILERFSAQQFPDLHSELNLSSLELGDSALYFCASSVEAGGGTDTQYFGPGTRLTVL.

This chain connects TRBV9 to TRBJ2-2; TRBD2 is a possible D gene (5 bases). V lost 1 base, J lost 0 bases, and 13 bases lay in between. Germline loops: CDR1 SGDLS, CDR2 YYNGEE. The CDR3 covers 17 residues. CDR3 in DNA: TGTGCCAGCAGCGTATCGGGGTGGATGTCGAACACCGGGGAGCTGTTTTTT. Residues: CASSVSGWMSNTGELFF.

This clone occurred a few times. V and J are TRBV6-4 and TRBJ2-1, with 7 bases that match TRBD2. The V gene's germline CDR1 is MRHNA and CDR2 SNTAGT. CDR3 size: 15 residues. V gave up 4 bases and J gave up 7 bases; unmatched junction bases: 10. The DNA of the CDR3 is TGTGCCAGCAGTGTGCTGGCGGGAGAAGGGAATGAGCAGTTCTTC. Translated: CASSVLAGEGNEQFF.

The V gene is TRBV29-1, the J gene TRBJ2-2; 7 nucleotides line up with TRBD1. Germline CDR1 reads SQVTM; CDR2 reads ANQGSEA. The length of the CDR3 is 14 residues. The ends lost 7 bases at V and 3 bases at J; junction bases unmatched: 8. The CDR3 nucleotides are TGCAGCGGTACCACAGGGGATCACACCGGGGAGCTGTTTTTT. It yields the protein CSGTTGDHTGELFF.

V gene TRBV25-1 combines with J gene TRBJ2-7; 8 nucleotides line up with TRBD2. CDR3 length: 17 residues. V shed 4 bases and J 1 base; nucleotides not matched to a gene: 12. Germline values: CDR1 MGHDK, CDR2 SYGVNS. CDR3 in amino acids: CASSAKDVERESYEQYF. CDR3 bases: TGTGCCAGCAGTGCCAAGGACGTCGAGCGGGAGTCCTACGAGCAGTACTTC.

The chain combines TRBV4-3 with TRBJ1-2, with a tentative D call TRBD1 (6 bases). The CDR3 totals 15 residues. Germline CDR1 and CDR2: LGHNA and YSLEER. Trimming pared 4 bases from V and 4 bases from J, leaving 16 bases between. The CDR3 DNA follows: TGCGCCAGCAGCCTCCGGGACACGGAGATCTATGGCTACACCTTC. The encoded protein is CASSLRDTEIYGYTF.

Comments on this clone: One junction end disagrees with the germline gene, perhaps due to a read error. The genes are TRBV7-7 and TRBJ2-1; TRBD1 is a possible D gene (5 bases). The germline V gene encodes CDR1 SSHAT and CDR2 FNYEAQ (reference sequence). This CDR3 is 13 amino acids long. CDR3 nucleotide sequence: TGTGCTAGCAGCTTAGGACGACAGCGTGAGCAGTTCTTC. The encoded protein is CASSLGRQREQFF.

This clone was counted between two and nine times. V and J are TRBV4-2 and TRBJ2-3; 10 nucleotides agree with TRBD2. Germline V gene sequence: CDR1 LGHNA, CDR2 YNFKEQ. J was trimmed by 4 bases and V by 0 bases; bases with no gene match: 1. The CDR3 is 15 amino acids. The CDR3: CASSQEAGGADTQYF. The CDR3, as DNA: TGTGCCAGCAGCCAAGAAGCGGGAGGGGCAGATACGCAGTATTTT.

This clone is medium-sized (0.01 to 0.1%) within its sample. The rearrangement uses TRBV4-3 and TRBJ1-5; D might be TRBD1 (6 bases). Germline values: CDR1 LGHNA, CDR2 YSLEER. The V end was cut by 1 base, the J end by 5 bases, with 12 bases between. This CDR3 region has 15 residues. The CDR3 DNA sequence: TGCGCCAGCAGCCAAGTACAGGGAGTGGATCAGCCCCAGCATTTT. It translates to CASSQVQGVDQPQHF.